These 10 T cell receptor beta chains were all obtained from the same sample, sequenced in a study of cytomegalovirus exposure and HLA in healthy donors. PCR amplification relied on 60 Vbeta primers (plus 13 Jbeta primers). Data came from immunoSEQ multiplex PCR; TCRdb stores just in-frame clones and leaves some out. The sample lists some 110,000 clones, about 80% occurring once. Sequencing was performed on PBMCs. The receptor set was obtained from a young woman in good health and CMV-seropositive.

The CDR3 DNA sequence: TGTGCCATCATGCTAGCGGGAGTTGCCGGGGCCAACGTCCTGACTTTC. It codes for CAIMLAGVAGANVLTF. This chain connects TRBV10-3 to TRBJ2-6, with 10 bases that match TRBD2. The CDR3 spans 16 residues. Germline V gene sequence: CDR1 ENHRY, CDR2 SYGVKD. V was clipped by 7 bases and J by 4 bases; unmatched bases: 7.

The chain is built from TRBV6-5 and TRBJ1-1; D gene uncertain. CDR1 is MNHEY, CDR2 SVGAGI, per germline. This CDR3 is built from 15 residues. V was shortened by 0 bases and J by 1 base, with 9 bases between the two germline ends. The CDR3 loop reads CASSYSRRENTEAFF. CDR3 nucleotides: TGTGCCAGCAGTTACTCGAGACGGGAGAACACTGAAGCTTTCTTT.

The chain links TRBV28 to TRBJ2-7; 8 bases line up with TRBD1. Germline lookup yields CDR1 MDHEN and CDR2 SYDVKM. V was clipped by 4 bases and J by 4 bases; unmatched bases: 12. The CDR3 totals 16 residues. CDR3 in DNA: TGTGCCAGCAGTTCCCTTGGACAGGGAAGTGTTTACGAGCAGTACTTC. Its protein is CASSSLGQGSVYEQYF.

The V and J genes are TRBV2 and TRBJ2-2; 9 bases are a match to TRBD1. CDR1 SNHLY and CDR2 FYNNEI come from the germline V gene. This CDR3 contains 14 residues. V gave up 7 bases and J gave up 10 bases; unmatched junction bases: 10. CDR3 loop: CASNPGQGAPELFF. CDR3 sequence (DNA): TGTGCCAGCAATCCGGGACAGGGTGCCCCGGAGCTGTTTTTT. Full variable domain (rest looked up from reference TRBV2 and TRBJ2-2): EPEVTQTPSHQVTQMGQEVILRCVPISNHLYFYWYRQILGQKVEFLVSFYNNEISEKSEIFDDQFSVERPDGSNFTLKIRSTKLEDSAMYFCASNPGQGAPELFFGEGSRLTVL.

The V gene is TRBV5-1, the J gene TRBJ2-3, with TRBD2 identical over 14 bases. V lost 4 bases, J lost 4 bases, and 5 bases stayed unmatched. CDR1 and CDR2 (germline): SGHRS, YFSETQ. The CDR3 sequence is 16 residues long. The CDR3 loop reads CASSRGTSGSPDTQYF. CDR3 bases: TGCGCCAGCAGCCGGGGGACTAGCGGGAGCCCAGATACGCAGTATTTT.

This clone occurred once. The chain uses TRBV19 and TRBJ2-7; maybe TRBD2 (7 bases). Germline V gene lookup returns CDR1 LNHDA and CDR2 SQIVND (reference sequence). The CDR3 totals 14 residues. Trimming took off 8 bases at V and 3 bases at J, with 17 bases between the two ends. CDR3 sequence reads: CASGGGRESYEQYF. CDR3 nucleotide sequence: TGTGCCAGTGGGGGGGGGCGGGAGAGCTACGAGCAGTACTTC.

About this clone: One junction end does not reproduce the germline sequence, and a read error may be involved. The chain combines TRBV30 with TRBJ2-3; D is perhaps TRBD2 (6 bases). CDR3 length: 14 amino acids. The germline gives CDR1 GTSNPN, CDR2 SVGIG (reference sequence). CDR3 protein: CAWGVGAGRDTQYF. CDR3 DNA: TGTGCCTGGGGTGTCGGGGCGGGGAGAGATACGCAGTATTTT.

This clone has just one count. Written as DNA, the CDR3 is TGTGCCAGCAGCTTACAAGGACTCTTCACCGGGGAGCTGTTTTTT. As protein: CASSLQGLFTGELFF. The genes are TRBV7-2 and TRBJ1-3; D may be TRBD2 (5 bases). TRBJ2-2 explains the end of the DNA better; the J call may be wrong. Germline CDR1 and CDR2: SGHTA and FQGNSA. CDR3 length: 15 residues.

The V gene is TRBV7-9, the J gene TRBJ2-2; no firm D call. Deletions cut 3 bases from V and 6 bases from J, with 5 bases between. The CDR3 is 12 amino acids. Germline lookup yields CDR1 SEHNR and CDR2 FQNEAQ (reference sequence). This chain's CDR3 is CASSFGSGELFF. The CDR3 DNA sequence: TGTGCCAGCAGCTTCGGGTCCGGGGAGCTGTTTTTT.

This clone was seen a handful of times. The chain has TRBV27 and TRBJ2-7; 7 bases line up with TRBD1. The CDR3 totals 14 residues. The trim removed 4 bases at V and 5 bases at J, leaving 8 bases unmatched. Germline lookup yields CDR1 MNHEY and CDR2 SMNVEV (reference sequence). The CDR3 DNA sequence: TGTGCCAGCAGTTCAGCCAGGGGGAGCCACGAGCAGTACTTC. Its translation is CASSSARGSHEQYF.